This TCR beta chain appears in the sequencing data of a study of OX40 agonist ivuxolimab in advanced cancers. Some clones are missing from TCRdb's copy, which holds only in-frame ones; the method was immunoSEQ multiplex PCR. The sample lists about 98,000 clones; less than 90% were seen once. The CDR3 covers 17 residues. The V gene lost 1 base and the J gene lost 5 bases, with 17 bases spanning the gap. The germline V gene encodes CDR1 SGHAT and CDR2 FQDESV (reference sequence). J is TRBJ2-2 and V is TRBV11-1, with D perhaps matching TRBD1 or TRBD2 (6 bases each). This receptor was identified in an adult with an advanced solid tumor such as melanoma, head and neck, liver or kidney cancer. The sample in question was CD4+ or CD8+ T cells sorted from blood, obtained in a trial of the OX40 agonist ivuxolimab. CDR3 sequence (DNA): TGTGCCAGCAGCTTAGAAATCGGGGGCGCAAAGACCGGGGAGCTGTTTTTT. It specifies CASSLEIGGAKTGELFF.